The sequence of this T cell receptor (beta chain) was determined in a study of patients and donors after allogeneic stem cell transplantation. Germline V gives CDR1 MGHRA, CDR2 YSYEKL. V was cut by 0 bases and J by 5 bases, with 14 bases left in between. The CDR3 contains 16 residues. One entry per CDR3 protein, called by TCRdb with MiXCR from the RT-PCR reads. The profile covers 200,000 to 250,000 distinct CDR3 sequences, with 12% to 15% appearing a single time and 11% taken by the ten largest. The specimen was blood, either unsorted or a sorted T cell fraction (not recorded which). The TCR was taken from a human donor who was either an allogeneic HSCT recipient or a stem cell or donor lymphocyte infusion donor (not recorded which). It is not recorded whose cells these are; they may come from a transplant donor. The chain is built from TRBV4-1 and TRBJ1-5; TRBD1 might be the D (5 bases). The CDR3 region has the DNA TGCGCCAGCAGCCAAGATCCAGGGACTTACCATCAGCCCCAGCATTTT. As protein: CASSQDPGTYHQPQHF.